This T cell receptor beta chain was observed in a study of blood T cells in healthy people across ages. General study results and limits: Long-lived and aged donors differed, with more naive CD4+ cells and higher diversity in the long-lived.

This clonotype showed up just once. Its antigen remains unidentified. A second about 6 to 11 cycle PCR used barcoded and J-beta primers. Each CDR3 protein is one row after TCRdb ran MiXCR on the 5' RACE reads. The repertoire has 1,500,000 or so distinct CDR3 sequences, approximately 43% of them found once; the top ten carry about 4.1%. The CDR3 extends over 16 amino acids. The sequenced sample was blood. The chain combines TRBV21-1 with TRBJ2-7; TRBD1, the table's D call, lacks a check against the DNA. The J call may be wrong; the DNA end is better matched by TRBJ2-5. TRBV21-1 is assigned pseudogene status. The receptor comes from a young woman in good health. The CDR3 loop reads CASSKSCAGGCKTQYF. The CDR3 DNA reads TGTGCCAGCAGCAAGTCGTGTGCAGGGGGCTGCAAGACCCAGTACTTC.